This T cell receptor beta chain derives from a study of T-cell reconstitution after alpha-beta-depleted transplantation in children. Study-wide results and caveats: The origin of high day-60 TCRbeta diversity in some patients lay in surviving recipient T cells and thymic progenitors. At around two months after transplant, the alpha-beta T cells were reportedly derived from several hundred expanded clones that came from non-depleted graft cells.

The TCRbeta library incorporated unique molecular identifiers. TCRdb ran MiXCR on the PCR reads and lists one entry per CDR3 protein. This sample carries about 98,000 distinct CDR3 sequences, about a quarter of them seen once, and the ten largest clones take around 21%. This clonotype came up a few times. The antigen is undetermined. V lost 0 bases and J lost 4, with 4 bases in between. This CDR3 spans 13 amino acids. Germline V gene lookup returns CDR1 MRHNA and CDR2 SNTAGT. Sequences were derived from PBMCs, sampled before TCRalphabeta/CD19-depleted stem cell transplant. This TCR was sampled from a boy between 2 and 10 years old with acute lymphoblastic leukemia, due to receive a stem cell transplant. The chain joins TRBV6-4 to TRBJ1-5, with unresolved D. For the CDR3, the DNA is TGTGCCAGCAGTGACTCGCCGAATCAGCCCCAGCATTTT. This sequence encodes CASSDSPNQPQHF.